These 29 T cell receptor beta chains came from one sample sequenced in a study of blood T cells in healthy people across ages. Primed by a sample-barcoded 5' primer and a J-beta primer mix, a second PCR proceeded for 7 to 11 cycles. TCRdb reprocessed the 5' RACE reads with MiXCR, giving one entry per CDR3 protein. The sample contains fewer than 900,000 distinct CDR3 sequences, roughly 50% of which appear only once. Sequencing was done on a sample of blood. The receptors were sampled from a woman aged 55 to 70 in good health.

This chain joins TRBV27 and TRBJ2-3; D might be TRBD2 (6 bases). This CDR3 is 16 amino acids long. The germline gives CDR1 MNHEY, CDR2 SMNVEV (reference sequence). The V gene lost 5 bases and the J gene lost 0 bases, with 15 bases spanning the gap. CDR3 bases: TGTGCCAGCAGTCCGCGGCGGGGCCCTAGCACAGATACGCAGTATTTT. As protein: CASSPRRGPSTDTQYF.

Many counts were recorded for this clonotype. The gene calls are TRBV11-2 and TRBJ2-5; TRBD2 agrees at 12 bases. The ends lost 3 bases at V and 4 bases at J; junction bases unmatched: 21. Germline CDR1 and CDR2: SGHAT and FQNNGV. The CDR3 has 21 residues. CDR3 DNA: TGTGCCAGCAGCTTTTGGGGTTTACGAAGGACTAGCGGGATGGTCGGAGAGACCCAGTACTTC. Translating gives CASSFWGLRRTSGMVGETQYF.

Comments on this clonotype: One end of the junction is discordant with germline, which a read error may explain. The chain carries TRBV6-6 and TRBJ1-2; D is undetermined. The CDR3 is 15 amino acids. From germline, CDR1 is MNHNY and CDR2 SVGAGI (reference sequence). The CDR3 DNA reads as TGTGCCAGCAGGTACTCCTCGGGATCATATTATGGCTACACCTTC. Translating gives CASRYSSGSYYGYTF.

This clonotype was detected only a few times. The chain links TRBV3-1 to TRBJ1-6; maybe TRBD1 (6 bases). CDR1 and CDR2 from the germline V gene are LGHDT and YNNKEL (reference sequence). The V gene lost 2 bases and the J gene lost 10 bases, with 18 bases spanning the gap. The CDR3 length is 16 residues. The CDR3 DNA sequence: TGTGCCAGCAGCCAAAGAATGCTGGGGGCGTCGTCACCCCTCCACTTT. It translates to CASSQRMLGASSPLHF. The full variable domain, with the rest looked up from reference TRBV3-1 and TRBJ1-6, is DTAVSQTPKYLVTQMGNDKSIKCEQNLGHDTMYWYKQDSKKFLKIMFSYNNKELIINETVPNRFSPKSPDKAHLNLHINSLELGDSAVYFCASSQRMLGASSPLHFGNGTRLTVT.

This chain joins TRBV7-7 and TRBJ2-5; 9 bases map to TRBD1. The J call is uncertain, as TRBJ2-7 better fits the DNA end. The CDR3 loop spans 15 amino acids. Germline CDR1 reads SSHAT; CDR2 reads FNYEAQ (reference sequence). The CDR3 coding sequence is TGTGCCAGCAGCTTAGGTGGGACAGGGCTCCACGAGCAGTACTTC. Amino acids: CASSLGGTGLHEQYF.

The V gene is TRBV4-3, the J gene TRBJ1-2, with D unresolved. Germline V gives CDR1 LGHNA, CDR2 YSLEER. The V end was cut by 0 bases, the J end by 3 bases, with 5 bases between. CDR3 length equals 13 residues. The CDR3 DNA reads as TGCGCCAGCAGCCAAGACCGACACTATGGCTACACCTTC. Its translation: CASSQDRHYGYTF.

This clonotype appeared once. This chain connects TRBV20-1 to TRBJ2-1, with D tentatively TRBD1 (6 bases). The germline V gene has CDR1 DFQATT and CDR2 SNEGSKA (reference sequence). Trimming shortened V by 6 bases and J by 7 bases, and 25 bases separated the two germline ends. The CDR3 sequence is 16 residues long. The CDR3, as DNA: TGCAGTGCCCCCCGCCCCACAGGGAAATTAGGGAATGAGCAGTTCTTC. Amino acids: CSAPRPTGKLGNEQFF.

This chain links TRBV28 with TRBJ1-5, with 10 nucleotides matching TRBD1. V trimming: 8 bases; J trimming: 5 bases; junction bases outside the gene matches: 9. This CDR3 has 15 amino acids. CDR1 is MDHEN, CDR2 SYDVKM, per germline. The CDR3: CASGRHGTGDQPQHF. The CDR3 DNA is TGTGCCAGCGGTCGTCATGGGACAGGGGATCAGCCCCAGCATTTT.

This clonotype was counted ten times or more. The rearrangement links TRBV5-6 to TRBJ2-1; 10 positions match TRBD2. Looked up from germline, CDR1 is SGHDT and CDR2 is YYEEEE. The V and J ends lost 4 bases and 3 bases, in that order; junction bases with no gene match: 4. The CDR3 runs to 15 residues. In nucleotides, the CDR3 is TGTGCCAGCAGCCCAGGACTAGCGGTCTACAATGAGCAGTTCTTC. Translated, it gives CASSPGLAVYNEQFF.

The CDR3 is CSSIIEGNYGYTF. Written as DNA, the CDR3 is TGCAGCTCTATAATCGAAGGAAACTATGGCTACACCTTC. The chain is built from TRBV29-1 and TRBJ1-2; D not resolved. Germline V gives CDR1 SQVTM, CDR2 ANQGSEA. The CDR3 runs 13 residues. Trimming removed 8 bases at V and 2 bases at J, with 15 bases between.

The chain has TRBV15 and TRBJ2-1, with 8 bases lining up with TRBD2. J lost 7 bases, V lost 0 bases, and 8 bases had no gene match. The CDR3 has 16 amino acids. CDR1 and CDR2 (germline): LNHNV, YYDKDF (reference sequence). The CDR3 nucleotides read TGTGCCACCAGCAGAGATTTTTTTAGCGGGAATAATGAGCAGTTCTTC. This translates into CATSRDFFSGNNEQFF.

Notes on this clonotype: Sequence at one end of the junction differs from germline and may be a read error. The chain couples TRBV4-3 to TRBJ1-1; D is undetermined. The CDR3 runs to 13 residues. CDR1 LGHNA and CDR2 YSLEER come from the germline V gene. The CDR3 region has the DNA TGCGCCGGCAGCCAGCGTAGTAACACTGAAGCTTTCTTT. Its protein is CAGSQRSNTEAFF.

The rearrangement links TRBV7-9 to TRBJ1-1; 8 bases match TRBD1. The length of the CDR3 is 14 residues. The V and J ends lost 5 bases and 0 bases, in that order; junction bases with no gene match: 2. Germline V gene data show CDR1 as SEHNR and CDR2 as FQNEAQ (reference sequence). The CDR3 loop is CASSVTGVNTEAFF. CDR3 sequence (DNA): TGTGCCAGCAGCGTGACAGGGGTGAACACTGAAGCTTTCTTT.

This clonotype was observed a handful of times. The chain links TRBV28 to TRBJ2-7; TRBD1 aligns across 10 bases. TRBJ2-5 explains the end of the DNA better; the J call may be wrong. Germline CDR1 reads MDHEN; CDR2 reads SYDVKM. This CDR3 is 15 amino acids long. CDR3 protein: CASSLPGQGKETQYF. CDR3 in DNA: TGTGCCAGCAGTCTCCCGGGACAGGGGAAAGAGACCCAGTACTTC.

CDR3 loop: CATSTDRGLGPQHF. The CDR3 DNA reads TGTGCCACCAGCACGGACAGGGGCCTGGGGCCCCAGCATTTT. This chain uses TRBV15 with TRBJ1-5; 9 bases fit TRBD1. V trimming: 4 bases; J trimming: 9 bases; junction bases outside the gene matches: 7. The CDR3 extends over 14 amino acids. Looked up from germline, CDR1 is LNHNV and CDR2 is YYDKDF (reference sequence). The variable domain in full, completed from reference TRBV15 and TRBJ1-5, reads DAMVIQNPRYQVTQFGKPVTLSCSQTLNHNVMYWYQQKSSQAPKLLFHYYDKDFNNEADTPDNFQSRRPNTSFCFLDIRSPGLGDTAMYLCATSTDRGLGPQHFGDGTRLSIL.

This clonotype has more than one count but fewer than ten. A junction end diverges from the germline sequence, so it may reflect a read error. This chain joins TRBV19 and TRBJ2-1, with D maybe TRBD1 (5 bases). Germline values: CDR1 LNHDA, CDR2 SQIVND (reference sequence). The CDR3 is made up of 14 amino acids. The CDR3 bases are TGTGCCGGTAGTATACTGCAGGGCCACAATGAGCAGTTCTTC. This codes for CAGSILQGHNEQFF.

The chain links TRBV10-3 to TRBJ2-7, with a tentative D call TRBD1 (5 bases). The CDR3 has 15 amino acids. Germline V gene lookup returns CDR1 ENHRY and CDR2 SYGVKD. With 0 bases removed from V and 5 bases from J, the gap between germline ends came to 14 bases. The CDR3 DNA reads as TGTGCCATCAGTGAGTCGTTCCAGGGTACCCACGAGCAGTACTTC. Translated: CAISESFQGTHEQYF.

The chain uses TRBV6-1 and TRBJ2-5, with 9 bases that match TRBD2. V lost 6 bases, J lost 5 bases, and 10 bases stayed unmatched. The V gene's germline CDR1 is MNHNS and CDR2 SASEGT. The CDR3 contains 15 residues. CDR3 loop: CASRGISGSFETQYF. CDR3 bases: TGTGCCAGCAGGGGGATTAGCGGGAGTTTTGAGACCCAGTACTTC.

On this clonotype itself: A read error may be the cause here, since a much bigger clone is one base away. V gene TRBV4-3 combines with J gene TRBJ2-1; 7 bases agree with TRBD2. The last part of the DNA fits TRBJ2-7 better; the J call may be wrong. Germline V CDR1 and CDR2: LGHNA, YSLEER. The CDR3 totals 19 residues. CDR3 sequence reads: CASSQDRSGWGLKYNEQYF. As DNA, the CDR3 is TGCGCCAGCAGCCAAGACAGGTCGGGGTGGGGACTAAAGTACAATGAGCAGTACTTC.

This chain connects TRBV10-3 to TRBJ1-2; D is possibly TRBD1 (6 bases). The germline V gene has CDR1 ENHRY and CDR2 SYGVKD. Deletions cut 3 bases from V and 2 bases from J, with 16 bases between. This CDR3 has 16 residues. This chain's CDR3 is CAISDAGAAFNYGYTF. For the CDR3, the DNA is TGTGCCATCAGTGACGCAGGGGCTGCCTTCAACTATGGCTACACCTTC.

CDR3 DNA: TGTGCCACCAGTGATTTAGCGGAGGGCACAGATACGCAGTATTTT. Its protein product is CATSDLAEGTDTQYF. The V call is TRBV24-1, the J call TRBJ2-3; possibly TRBD2 for D (5 bases). V was pared by 1 base and J by 1 base, with 8 bases between. Germline CDR1 reads KGHDR; CDR2 reads SFDVKD. The CDR3 runs to 15 residues.

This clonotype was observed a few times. CDR3 in DNA: TGTGCCAGTCGAAGGACTAGCGGAAACAATGAGCAGTTCTTC. Translating it yields CASRRTSGNNEQFF. J is TRBJ2-1 and V is TRBV6-5, with 10 bases lining up with TRBD2. Trimming removed 9 bases from V and 5 bases from J; junction bases left unmatched: 7. This CDR3 has 14 residues. The germline V gene has CDR1 MNHEY and CDR2 SVGAGI.

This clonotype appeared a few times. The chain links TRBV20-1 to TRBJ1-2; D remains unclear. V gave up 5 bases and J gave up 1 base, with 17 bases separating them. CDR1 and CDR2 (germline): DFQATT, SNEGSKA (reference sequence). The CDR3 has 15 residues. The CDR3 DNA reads TGCAGTGCTCCACACGAACCGTACCTTAACTATGGCTACACCTTC. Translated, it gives CSAPHEPYLNYGYTF.

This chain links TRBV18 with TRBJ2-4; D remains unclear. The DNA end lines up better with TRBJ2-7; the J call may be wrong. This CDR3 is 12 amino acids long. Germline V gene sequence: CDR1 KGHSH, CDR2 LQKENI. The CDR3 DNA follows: TGTGCCAGCTCCCGCCTTCGACACGAGCAGTACTTC. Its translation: CASSRLRHEQYF.

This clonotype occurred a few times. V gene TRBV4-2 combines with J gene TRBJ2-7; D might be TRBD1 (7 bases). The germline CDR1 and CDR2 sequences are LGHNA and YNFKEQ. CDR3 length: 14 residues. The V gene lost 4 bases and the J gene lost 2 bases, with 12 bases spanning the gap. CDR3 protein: CASSPGGKTYEQYF. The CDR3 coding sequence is TGTGCCAGCAGCCCAGGGGGGAAAACCTACGAGCAGTACTTC.

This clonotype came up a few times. CDR3 nucleotides: TGTGCCAGCAGTTACAAGTGGGTCTCTGGGGCCAACGTCCTGACTTTC. Residues: CASSYKWVSGANVLTF. The gene calls are TRBV6-5 and TRBJ2-6, with no clear D. This CDR3 has 16 amino acids. Germline-derived CDR1 and CDR2 are MNHEY and SVGAGI. With 2 bases removed from V and 0 bases from J, the gap between germline ends came to 8 bases.

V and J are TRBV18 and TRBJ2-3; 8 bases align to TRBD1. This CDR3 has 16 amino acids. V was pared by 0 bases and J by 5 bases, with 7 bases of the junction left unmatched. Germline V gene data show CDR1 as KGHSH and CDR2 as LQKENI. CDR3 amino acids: CASSPPRAGGIDTQYF. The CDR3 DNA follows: TGTGCCAGCTCACCACCCCGCGCAGGGGGCATAGATACGCAGTATTTT.

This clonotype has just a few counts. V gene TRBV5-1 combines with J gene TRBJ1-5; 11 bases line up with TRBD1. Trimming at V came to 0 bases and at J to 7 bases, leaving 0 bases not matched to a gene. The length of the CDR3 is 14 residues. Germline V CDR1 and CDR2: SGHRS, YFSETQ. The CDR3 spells CASSLGDRGQPQHF. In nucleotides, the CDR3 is TGCGCCAGCAGCTTGGGGGACAGGGGGCAGCCCCAGCATTTT.

The CDR3 spells CASSYNGGDTQYF. The CDR3 DNA is TGTGCCAGCAGTTACAATGGGGGCGATACGCAGTATTTT. This rearrangement joins TRBV6-5 to TRBJ2-3; perhaps TRBD1 as D (6 bases). The CDR3 covers 13 residues. Germline V gene sequence: CDR1 MNHEY, CDR2 SVGAGI. V lost 2 bases and J lost 6, with 9 bases in between.